Listed below are T cell receptor beta chains from one sample, sequenced in a study of shared clonotypes between healthy human individuals. Only in-frame clones appear in the TCRdb table, and some are missing; sequencing was by immunoSEQ multiplex PCR. The sample carries 600,000 to 750,000 clones, approximately 72% recorded once. The sequenced sample was memory CD4+ T cells sorted from blood. Receptors were obtained from a woman in her 30s in good health. Both conserved end residues are part of each CDR3.

TRBJ1-2 TRBV30 CAWSMGVYGYTF
TRBJ2-2 TRBV19 CASSIPGFKKDTGELFF
TRBJ1-1 TRBV4-1 CASSQVGAEVGAFF
TRBJ2-3 TRBV5-1 CASSSYGTDTQYF
TRBJ2-1 TRBV7-6 CASSLESSGRVDEQFF
TRBJ2-7 TRBV25-1 CASSGTQQGYEQYF
TRBJ2-7 TRBV5-5 CASSFWTGVDEQYF
TRBJ2-7 TRBV10-1 CASSHEQGASYEQYF
TRBJ1-1 TRBV18 CASSPFRESEAFF
TRBJ2-1 TRBV5-1 CASSKDVSSYNEQFF
TRBJ2-7 TRBV5-4 CASSSPARGPYEQYF
TRBJ1-4 TRBV7-9 CASSLGENRGLEKLFF
TRBJ2-1 TRBV19 CASSLAPGSYNEQFF
TRBJ2-1 TRBV19 CASSAPLAGGPWNEQFF
TRBJ2-1 TRBV5-6 CASSTGTSSYNEQFF
TRBJ2-7 TRBV6-1 CASRAAGSGREQYF
TRBJ1-5 TRBV6-5 CASSIDGTVNQPQHF
TRBJ2-7 TRBV30 CAWSRTSYEQYF
TRBJ1-2 TRBV28 CASRATGHPYGYTF
TRBJ1-5 TRBV19 CASSIHRGPSNQPQHF
. TRBV5-1 CASSPGRQVTYEQYF
TRBJ2-7 TRBV4-2 CASSQESRPPYEQYF
TRBJ1-2 TRBV5-6 CASIDRDRAYGYTF
TRBJ1-5 TRBV28 CASSVNRVGQPQHF
TRBJ2-3 TRBV7-3 CASSLGLISTDTQYF
TRBJ2-1 TRBV4-1 CASSQIDLISKGEQFF
TRBJ2-3 TRBV9 CASSVGYTDTQYF
TRBJ2-1 TRBV11-2 CASRPTSIYNEQFF
TRBJ1-2 TRBV27 CASSPMGQLYGYTF
TRBJ2-2 TRBV5-1 CASSWRVAGSSTTGELFF
TRBJ2-1 TRBV29-1 CSAHRDGGSNEQFF
TRBJ1-4 TRBV5-1 CASSDTGLREKLFF
TRBJ2-3 TRBV5-1 CASSSILRLGSTDTQYF
TRBJ2-7 TRBV27 CASSSPGHHSYEQYF
TRBJ1-3 TRBV7-9 CASSLNGNTIYF
TRBJ2-1 TRBV11-3 CASSSGRDSQRSGKNEQFF
TRBJ2-6 TRBV18 CASSSSGTQSSGANVLTF
TRBJ1-1 TRBV2 CASTPPPGQGAKVVAFF
TRBJ2-1 TRBV11-3 CASSFLPGTRNEQFF
TRBJ2-1 TRBV4-1 CASSQDKSASEDNEQFF
TRBJ2-7 TRBV19 CASSKGSSVSYEQYF
TRBJ2-3 TRBV11-3 CASSFREGPTDTQYF
TRBJ1-2 TRBV2 CASRGGQGRGYTF
TRBJ2-3 TRBV7-9 CASRERTSGWYF
TRBJ1-2 TRBV6-5 CASSYGFTGAGGYTF
TRBJ2-5 TRBV5-4 CASSSQQETQYF
TRBJ2-2 TRBV29-1 CSVEDRVGSAPGELFF
TRBJ2-7 TRBV6-1 CASGQGTPYEQYF
TRBJ2-7 TRBV7-9 CASSPWDRAFSYEQYF
TRBJ1-1 TRBV19 CASSRGQNMNTEAFF
TRBJ1-4 TRBV18 CASSQDRNNEKLFF
TRBJ2-1 TRBV5-1 CASSRTSGRSGEQFF
TRBJ2-1 TRBV19 CASSIAPIQGFLSYNEQFF
TRBJ2-5 TRBV7-2 CASSGGGRGETQYF